This TCR beta chain was captured by sequencing in a study of blood T cell repertoires in COVID-19. Overall study context: Sites in the United States, Italy and Spain provided acute and convalescent COVID-19 samples. Nucleic acid was either cDNA or gDNA, and it came from T cells, B-cell-depleted T cells, or PBMCs.

As processed by the authors: The assay estimated nucleated cells by amplifying reference gene primers. Method: immunoSEQ multiplex PCR; TCRdb's copy keeps in-frame clones and lacks some. The V and J calls and the clone size are those of that table, but D and trimming were determined from the DNA. Among 200,000 to 250,000 clones, roughly four fifths were seen once, and the ten largest hold 3.4%. The ends were cut back, 3 bases at V and 6 bases at J, with 9 bases in the middle. The germline V gene encodes CDR1 SGHAT and CDR2 FQNNGV. The CDR3 has 13 amino acids. The rearrangement joins TRBV11-2 to TRBJ1-5; unclear D gene. The material sequenced was peripheral blood. The TCR was taken from a woman aged 18-29 years with acute or convalescent COVID-19. CDR3 nucleotide sequence: TGTGCCAGCAGCTTGATGGAGGGTCAGCCCCAGCATTTT. Amino acid sequence: CASSLMEGQPQHF.